This T cell receptor beta chain was sequenced for a study of vaccination and CD4 T cells after COVID-19. Sequencing of the DNA from cultured CD4+ T cells was carried out with the Oncomine TCR Beta short-read assay. MiXCR, run by TCRdb on the PCR reads, gives a single entry per CDR3 protein. Here the sample spans 13,000 or so distinct CDR3 sequences, roughly half being singletons. The sample holds one count of this clonotype. What it binds is unknown. CDR1 is GTSNPN, CDR2 SVGIG, per germline (reference sequence). CDR3 length: 12 amino acids. Deletions cut 4 bases from V and 5 bases from J, with 12 bases between. This sample's treatment: roughly nine-day PBMC culture with coronavirus spike peptide pools or control peptides (ViraFEST assay). After being plated at over 1.5 million per well, PBMCs were cultured with about 10 IU/ml IL-2 and about 10 ug/ml peptide pools. General observations from the study: In median terms, SARS-CoV-2-reactive clonotypes went from about 20 to 38, a nonsignificant rise.

This rearrangement joins TRBV30 to TRBJ2-7, with D tentatively TRBD1 (5 bases). The source is a human donor with COVID-19. This sample comprised cultured CD4+ T cells from blood, obtained after SARS-CoV-2 vaccination. As DNA, the CDR3 is TGTGCCTGGACACTGGACACGAACGAGCAGTACTTC. It encodes CAWTLDTNEQYF.